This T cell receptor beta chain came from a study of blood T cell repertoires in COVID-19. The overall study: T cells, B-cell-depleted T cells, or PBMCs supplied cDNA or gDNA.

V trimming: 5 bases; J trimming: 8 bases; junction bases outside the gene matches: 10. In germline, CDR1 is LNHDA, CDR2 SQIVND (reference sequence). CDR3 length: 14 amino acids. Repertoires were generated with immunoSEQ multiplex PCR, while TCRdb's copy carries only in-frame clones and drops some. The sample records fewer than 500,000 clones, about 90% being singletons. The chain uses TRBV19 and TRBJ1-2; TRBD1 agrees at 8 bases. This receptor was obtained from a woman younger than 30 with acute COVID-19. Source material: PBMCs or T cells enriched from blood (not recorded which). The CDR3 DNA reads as TGTGCCAGTAGTCCTTCCGGGACAGGTTACGGCTACACCTTC. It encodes CASSPSGTGYGYTF.